Sequencing of this T cell receptor beta chain was carried out in a study of T-cell memory formation after mild COVID-19. V shed 6 bases and J shed 4 bases, with 16 bases lying between them. The CDR3 runs to 14 residues. From germline, CDR1 is SNHLY and CDR2 FYNNEI. TCRdb re-derived calls from the 5' RACE reads in MiXCR, one entry per CDR3 protein. Among about 260,000 distinct CDR3 sequences listed, 7% to 10% were seen once. Regarding the study as a whole: Proof of SARS-CoV-2 specificity was absent for the second-wave clones that crested on day 37.

A few counts support this clonotype. The antigen is not known. J is TRBJ2-7 and V is TRBV2; D possibly matches TRBD1 or TRBD2 (5 bases each). The sample was PBMCs or a T cell subset sorted from them (not recorded which). This receptor was identified in a man aged 18-30 years who had mild COVID-19 (a few samples of this study predate the infection). Cell type and time point are not known. The DNA for the CDR3 is TGTGCCAGCAGGGGGGTCGAAGCCAAATACGAGCAGTACGTC. Protein product: CASRGVEAKYEQYV.